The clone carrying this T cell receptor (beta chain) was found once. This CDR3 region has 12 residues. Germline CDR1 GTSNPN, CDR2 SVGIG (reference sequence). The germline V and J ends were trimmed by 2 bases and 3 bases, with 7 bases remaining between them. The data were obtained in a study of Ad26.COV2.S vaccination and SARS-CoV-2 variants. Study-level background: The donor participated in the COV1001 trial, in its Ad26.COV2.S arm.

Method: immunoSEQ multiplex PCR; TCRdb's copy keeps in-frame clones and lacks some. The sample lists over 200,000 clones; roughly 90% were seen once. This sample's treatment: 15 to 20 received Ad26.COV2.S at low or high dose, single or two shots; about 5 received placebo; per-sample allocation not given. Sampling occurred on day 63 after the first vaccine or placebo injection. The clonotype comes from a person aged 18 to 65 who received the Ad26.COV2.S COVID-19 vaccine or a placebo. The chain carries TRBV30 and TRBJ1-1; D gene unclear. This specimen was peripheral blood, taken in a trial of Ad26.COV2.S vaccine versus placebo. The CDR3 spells CAWSSWDTEAFF. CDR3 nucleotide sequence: TGTGCCTGGAGTTCTTGGGACACTGAAGCTTTCTTT.